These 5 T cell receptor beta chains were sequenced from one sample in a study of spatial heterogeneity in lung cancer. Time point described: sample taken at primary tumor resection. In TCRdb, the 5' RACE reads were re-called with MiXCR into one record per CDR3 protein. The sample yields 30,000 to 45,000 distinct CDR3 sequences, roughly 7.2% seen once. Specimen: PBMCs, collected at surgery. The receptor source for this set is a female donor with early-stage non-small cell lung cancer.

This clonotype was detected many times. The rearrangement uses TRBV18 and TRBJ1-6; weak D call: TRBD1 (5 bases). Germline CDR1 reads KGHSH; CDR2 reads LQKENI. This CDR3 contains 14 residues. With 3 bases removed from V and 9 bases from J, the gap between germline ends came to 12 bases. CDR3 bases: TGTGCCAGCTCACCGCAGCGGGACCCTTCACCCCTCCACTTT. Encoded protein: CASSPQRDPSPLHF.

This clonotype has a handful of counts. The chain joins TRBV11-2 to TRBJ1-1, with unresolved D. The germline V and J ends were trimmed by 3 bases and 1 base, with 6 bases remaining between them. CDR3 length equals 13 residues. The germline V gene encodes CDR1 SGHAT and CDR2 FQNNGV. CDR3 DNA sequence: TGTGCCAGCAGCTTTGACAAGAACACTGAAGCTTTCTTT. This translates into CASSFDKNTEAFF.

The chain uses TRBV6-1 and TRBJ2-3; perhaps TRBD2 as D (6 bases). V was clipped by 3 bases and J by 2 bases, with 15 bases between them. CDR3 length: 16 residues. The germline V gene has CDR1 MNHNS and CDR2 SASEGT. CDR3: CASSEDLATDTDTQYF. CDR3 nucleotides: TGTGCCAGCAGTGAGGACCTAGCGACAGACACAGATACGCAGTATTTT.

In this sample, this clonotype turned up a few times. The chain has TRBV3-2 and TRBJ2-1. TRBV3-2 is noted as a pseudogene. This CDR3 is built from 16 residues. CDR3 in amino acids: CASSQDDGVSYNEQFF. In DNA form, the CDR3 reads TGTGCCAGCAGCCAAGATGACGGGGTCTCCTACAATGAGCAGTTCTTC.

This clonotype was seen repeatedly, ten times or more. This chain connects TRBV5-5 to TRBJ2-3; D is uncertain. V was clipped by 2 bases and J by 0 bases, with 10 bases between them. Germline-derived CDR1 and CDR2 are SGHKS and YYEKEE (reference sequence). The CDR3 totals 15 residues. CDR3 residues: CASSFGARSTDTQYF. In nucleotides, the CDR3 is TGTGCCAGCAGCTTTGGAGCCCGTAGCACAGATACGCAGTATTTT. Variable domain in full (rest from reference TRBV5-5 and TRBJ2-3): DAGVTQSPTHLIKTRGQQVTLRCSPISGHKSVSWYQQVLGQGPQFIFQYYEKEERGRGNFPDRFSARQFPNYSSELNVNALLLGDSALYLCASSFGARSTDTQYFGPGTRLTVL.